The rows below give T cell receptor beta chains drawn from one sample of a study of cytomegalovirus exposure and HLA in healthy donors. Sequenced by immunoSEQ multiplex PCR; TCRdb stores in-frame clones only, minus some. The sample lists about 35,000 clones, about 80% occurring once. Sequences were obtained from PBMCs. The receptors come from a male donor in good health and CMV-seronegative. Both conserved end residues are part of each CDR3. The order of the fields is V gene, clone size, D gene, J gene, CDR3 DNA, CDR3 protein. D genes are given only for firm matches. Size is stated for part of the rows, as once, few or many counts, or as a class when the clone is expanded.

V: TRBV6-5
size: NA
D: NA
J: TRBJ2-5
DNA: TGTGCCAGCAGACCACAGGTCCAAGAGACCCAGTACTTC
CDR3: CASRPQVQETQYF

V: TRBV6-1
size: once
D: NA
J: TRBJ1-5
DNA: TGTGCCAGCAGTCGTACGGCAGGCCAGCCCCAGCATTTT
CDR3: CASSRTAGQPQHF

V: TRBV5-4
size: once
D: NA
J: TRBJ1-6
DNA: TGTGCCAGCAGCTTCCGGCCGGGAGACAATGCTTCACCCCTCCACTTT
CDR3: CASSFRPGDNASPLHF

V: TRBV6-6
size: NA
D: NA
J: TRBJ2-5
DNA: TGTGCCAGCAGTTACTCCGGGGCGGGGTGGGAGACCCAGTACTTC
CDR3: CASSYSGAGWETQYF

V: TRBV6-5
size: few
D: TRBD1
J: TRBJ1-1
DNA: TGTGCCAGCAGTCCCTCGACAGGGGTGAACACTGAAGCTTTCTTT
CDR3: CASSPSTGVNTEAFF

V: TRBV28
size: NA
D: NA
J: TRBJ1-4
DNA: TGTGCCAGCAGTTTCAGGGCCGCAACTAATGAAAAACTGTTTTTT
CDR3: CASSFRAATNEKLFF

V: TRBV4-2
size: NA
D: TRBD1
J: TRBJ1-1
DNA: TGTGCCAGCAGCCAAGAGGACAGGGTCCCTGAAGCTTTCTTT
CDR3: CASSQEDRVPEAFF

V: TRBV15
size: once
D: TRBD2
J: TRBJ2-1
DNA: TGTGCCACCAGCAGCGGGGGGTTGGGCTCCTACAATGAGCAGTTCTTC
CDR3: CATSSGGLGSYNEQFF

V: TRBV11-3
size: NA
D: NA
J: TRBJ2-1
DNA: TGTGCCAGCAGCTTAAACATGGGCCCCTACAATGAGCAGTTCTTC
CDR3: CASSLNMGPYNEQFF

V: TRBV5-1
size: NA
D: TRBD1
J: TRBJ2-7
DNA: TGCGCCAGCAGCTTTGGTCCGACAGGGGCCCTGAGCTCCTACGAGCAGTACTTC
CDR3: CASSFGPTGALSSYEQYF

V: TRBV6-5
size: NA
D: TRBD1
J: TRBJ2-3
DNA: TGTGCCAGCAGACCGGGACAGGGGGAAGATACGCAGTATTTT
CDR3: CASRPGQGEDTQYF

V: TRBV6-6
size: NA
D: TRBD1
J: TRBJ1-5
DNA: TGTGCCAGCAGTTACGGGGCAGGGGGTCAGCCCCAGCATTTT
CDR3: CASSYGAGGQPQHF

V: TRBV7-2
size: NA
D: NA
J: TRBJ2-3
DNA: TGTGCCAGCAGCACTTACGACAGGACAGATACGCAGTATTTT
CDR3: CASSTYDRTDTQYF

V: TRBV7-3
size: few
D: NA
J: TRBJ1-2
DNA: TGTGCCAGCAGCTTATTTCTACAGGGAAATGGCTACACCTTC
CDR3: CASSLFLQGNGYTF

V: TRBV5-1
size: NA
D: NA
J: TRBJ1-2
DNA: TGCGCCAGCAGCCCAGGGGATGGCTACACCTTC
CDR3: CASSPGDGYTF

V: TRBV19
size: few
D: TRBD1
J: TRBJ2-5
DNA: TGTGCCAGTAGTGAATGGACAGGGCGTGCGCAAGAGACCCAGTACTTC
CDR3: CASSEWTGRAQETQYF

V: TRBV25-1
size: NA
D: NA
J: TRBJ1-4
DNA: TGTGCCAGCAGTGAGGGGGGGACCGGAGGTGAAAAACTGTTTTTT
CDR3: CASSEGGTGGEKLFF

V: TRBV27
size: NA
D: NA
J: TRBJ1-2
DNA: TGTGCCAGCAGTTCCCAGGGGATCTGGGGCTACACCTTC
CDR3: CASSSQGIWGYTF

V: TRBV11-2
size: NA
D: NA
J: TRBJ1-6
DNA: TGTGCCAGCAGCCCGTTCTATTCACCCCTCCACTTT
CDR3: CASSPFYSPLHF

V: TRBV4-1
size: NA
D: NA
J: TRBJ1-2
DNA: TGCGCCAGCAGCCAAGATAACTCGCCCCGAATCTATGGCTACACCTTC
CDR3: CASSQDNSPRIYGYTF

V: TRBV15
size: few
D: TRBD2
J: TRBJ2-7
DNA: TGTGCCACCAGCAGAGATCCTAGCGGCTCCTACGAGCAGTACTTC
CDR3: CATSRDPSGSYEQYF

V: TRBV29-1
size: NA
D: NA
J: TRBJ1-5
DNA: TGCAGCGTTGAGGGGGGTGACAATCAGCCCCAGCATTTT
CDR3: CSVEGGDNQPQHF

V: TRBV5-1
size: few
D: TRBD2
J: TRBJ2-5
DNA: TGCGCCAGCAGCTTGGGGACTAGCGGAGGGGAGGAGACCCAGTACTTC
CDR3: CASSLGTSGGEETQYF

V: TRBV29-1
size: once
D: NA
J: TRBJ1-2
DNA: TGCAGCGTTGAAGATCAGAAAAACTATGGCTACACCTTC
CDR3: CSVEDQKNYGYTF

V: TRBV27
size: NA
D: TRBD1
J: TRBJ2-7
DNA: TGTGCCAGCAGTTCGTTGGGACAGGACTACGAGCAGTACTTC
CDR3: CASSSLGQDYEQYF

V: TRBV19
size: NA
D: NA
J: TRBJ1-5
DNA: TGTGCCAGTAGTCCGGGGTTCAGGAGCAATCAGCCCCAGCATTTT
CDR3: CASSPGFRSNQPQHF

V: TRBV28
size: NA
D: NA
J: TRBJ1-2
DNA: TGTGCCAGCAGTTTAGTGAGGGGCGGGGGCGATGGCTACACCTTC
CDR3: CASSLVRGGGDGYTF

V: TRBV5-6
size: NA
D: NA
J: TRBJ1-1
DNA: TGTGCCAGCAGCTTGGAGGCAGGGGCGACTGAAGCTTTCTTT
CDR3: CASSLEAGATEAFF

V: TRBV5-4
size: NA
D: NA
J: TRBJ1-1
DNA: TGTGCCAGCGAAAGGGGCCCGAACACTGAAGCTTTCTTT
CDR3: CASERGPNTEAFF

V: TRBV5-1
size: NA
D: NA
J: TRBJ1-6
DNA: TGCGCCAGCAGCTTGGACGGAGGAGCTAATTCACCCCTCCACTTT
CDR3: CASSLDGGANSPLHF

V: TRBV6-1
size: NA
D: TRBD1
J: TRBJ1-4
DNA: TGTGCCAGCAGTGCCTCGATCGACAGGGACGCTAATGAAAAACTGTTTTTT
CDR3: CASSASIDRDANEKLFF

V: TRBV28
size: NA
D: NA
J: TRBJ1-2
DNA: TGTGCCAGCACCCCGCTCGCAACGGGCTATGGCTACACCTTC
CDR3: CASTPLATGYGYTF

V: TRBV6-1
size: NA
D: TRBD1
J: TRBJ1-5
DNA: TGTGCCAGCAGGGACAGGGGGAATCAGCCCCAGCATTTT
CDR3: CASRDRGNQPQHF

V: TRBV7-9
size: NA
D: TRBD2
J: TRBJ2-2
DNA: TGTGCCAGCAGTCCGCGACAGCGGGGGGGCTTACCCGGGGAGCTGTTTTTT
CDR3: CASSPRQRGGLPGELFF

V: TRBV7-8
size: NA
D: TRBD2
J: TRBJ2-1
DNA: TGTGCCAGCAGCTATACTAGCGGGAGTTCCTACAATGAGCAGTTCTTC
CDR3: CASSYTSGSSYNEQFF

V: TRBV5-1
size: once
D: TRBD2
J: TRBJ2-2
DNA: TGCGCCAGCAGCTTGGGGCTAGCGGAAACCGGGGAGCTGTTTTTT
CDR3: CASSLGLAETGELFF

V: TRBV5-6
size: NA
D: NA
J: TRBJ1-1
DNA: TGTGCCAGCAGCTTGGGATACAGTCTGAACACTGAAGCTTTCTTT
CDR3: CASSLGYSLNTEAFF

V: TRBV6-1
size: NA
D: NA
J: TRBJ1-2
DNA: TGTGCCAGCAGGGCCAGCGGGGTCTATGGCTACACCTTC
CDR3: CASRASGVYGYTF

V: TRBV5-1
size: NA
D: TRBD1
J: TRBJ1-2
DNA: TGCGCCAGCAGTCTGCCGGGACAGGGGAATGGCTACACCTTC
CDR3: CASSLPGQGNGYTF

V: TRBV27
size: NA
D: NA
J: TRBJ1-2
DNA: TGTGCCAGCAAATCAGCCGGGAGGCCTAACTATGGCTACACCTTC
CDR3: CASKSAGRPNYGYTF

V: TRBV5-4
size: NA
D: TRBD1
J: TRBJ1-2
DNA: TGTGCCAGCAGCTTCCGGGACAGGGGTTACGGCTACACCTTC
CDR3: CASSFRDRGYGYTF